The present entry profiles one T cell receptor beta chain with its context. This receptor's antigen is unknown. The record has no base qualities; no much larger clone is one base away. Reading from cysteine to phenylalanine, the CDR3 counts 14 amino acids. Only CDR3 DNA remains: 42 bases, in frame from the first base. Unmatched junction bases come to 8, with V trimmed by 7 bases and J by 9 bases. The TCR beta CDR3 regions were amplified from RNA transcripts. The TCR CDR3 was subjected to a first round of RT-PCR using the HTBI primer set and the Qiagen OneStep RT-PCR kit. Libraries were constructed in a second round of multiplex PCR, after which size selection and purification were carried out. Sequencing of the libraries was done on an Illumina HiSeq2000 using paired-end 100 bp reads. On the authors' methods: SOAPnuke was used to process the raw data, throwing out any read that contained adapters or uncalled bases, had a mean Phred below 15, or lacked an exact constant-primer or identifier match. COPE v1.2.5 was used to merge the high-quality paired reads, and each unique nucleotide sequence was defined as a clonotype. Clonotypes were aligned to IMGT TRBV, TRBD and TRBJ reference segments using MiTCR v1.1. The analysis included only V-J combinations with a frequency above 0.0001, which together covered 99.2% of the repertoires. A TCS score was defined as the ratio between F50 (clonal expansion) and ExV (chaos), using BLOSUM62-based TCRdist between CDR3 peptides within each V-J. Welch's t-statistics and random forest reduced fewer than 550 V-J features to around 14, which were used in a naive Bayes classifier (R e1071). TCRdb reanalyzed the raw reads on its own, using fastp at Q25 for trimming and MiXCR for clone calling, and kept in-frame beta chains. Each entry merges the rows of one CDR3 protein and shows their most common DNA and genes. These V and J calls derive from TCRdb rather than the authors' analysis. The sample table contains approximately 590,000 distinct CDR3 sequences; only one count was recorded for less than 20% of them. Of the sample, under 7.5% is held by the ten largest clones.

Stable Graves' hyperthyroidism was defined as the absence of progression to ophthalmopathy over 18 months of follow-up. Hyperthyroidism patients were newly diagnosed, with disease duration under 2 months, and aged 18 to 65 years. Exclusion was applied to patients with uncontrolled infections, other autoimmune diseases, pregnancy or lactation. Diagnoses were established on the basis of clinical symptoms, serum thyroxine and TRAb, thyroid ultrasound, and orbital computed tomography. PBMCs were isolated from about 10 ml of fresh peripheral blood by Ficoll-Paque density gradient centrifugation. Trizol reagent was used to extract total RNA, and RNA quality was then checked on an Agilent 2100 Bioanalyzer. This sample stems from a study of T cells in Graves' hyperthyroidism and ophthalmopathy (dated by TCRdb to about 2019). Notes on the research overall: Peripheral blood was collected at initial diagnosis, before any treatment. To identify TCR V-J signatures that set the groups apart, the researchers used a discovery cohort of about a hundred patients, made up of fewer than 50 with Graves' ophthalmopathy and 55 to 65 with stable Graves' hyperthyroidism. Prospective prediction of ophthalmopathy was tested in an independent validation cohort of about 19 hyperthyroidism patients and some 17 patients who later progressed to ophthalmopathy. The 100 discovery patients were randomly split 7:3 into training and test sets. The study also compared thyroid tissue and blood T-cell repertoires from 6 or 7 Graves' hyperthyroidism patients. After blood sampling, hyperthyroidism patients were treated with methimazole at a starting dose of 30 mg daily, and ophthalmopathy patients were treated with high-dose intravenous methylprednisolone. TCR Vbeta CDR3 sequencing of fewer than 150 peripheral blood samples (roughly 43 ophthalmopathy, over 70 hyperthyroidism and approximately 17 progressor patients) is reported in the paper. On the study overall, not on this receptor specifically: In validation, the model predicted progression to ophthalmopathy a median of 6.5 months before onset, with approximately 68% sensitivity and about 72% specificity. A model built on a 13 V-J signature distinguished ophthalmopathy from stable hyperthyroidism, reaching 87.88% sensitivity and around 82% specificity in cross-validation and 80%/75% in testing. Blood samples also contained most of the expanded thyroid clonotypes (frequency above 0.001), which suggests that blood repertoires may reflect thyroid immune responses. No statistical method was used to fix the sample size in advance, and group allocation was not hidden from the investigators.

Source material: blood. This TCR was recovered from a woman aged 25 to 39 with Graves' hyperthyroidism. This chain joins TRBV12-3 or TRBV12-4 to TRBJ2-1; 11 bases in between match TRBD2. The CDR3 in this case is CASIVLAGVGEQFF. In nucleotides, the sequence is TGTGCCAGCATTGTACTAGCGGGAGTAGGTGAGCAGTTCTTC.